Listed here are 22 T cell receptor beta chains from one sample, sequenced in a study of beta chain features in type 1 diabetes. Reverse transcribing all isolated RNA meant expressed TCRB transcripts were sequenced. Sequenced by immunoSEQ multiplex PCR; TCRdb stores in-frame clones only, minus some. The sample has 90,000 to 110,000 clones; 30% to 50% are singletons. The source material was stem cell memory CD4+ T cells from blood. The source is a woman aged 18-35 years in good health.

This clone was seen more than once but under ten times. The chain links TRBV19 to TRBJ2-1; 11 bases line up with TRBD2. From germline, CDR1 is LNHDA and CDR2 SQIVND (reference sequence). CDR3 length: 16 residues. The J segment lost 7 bases and the V segment lost 5 bases, leaving 10 bases of the junction unmatched. Written as DNA, the CDR3 is TGTGCCAGTAGTGTGCTAGGGACTAGCGGAACGAATGAGCAGTTCTTC. As protein: CASSVLGTSGTNEQFF.

This chain links TRBV19 with TRBJ2-2, with 8 bases lining up with TRBD2. J gave up 5 bases and V 8 bases, and 10 bases lay outside the gene matches. Germline assignment: CDR1 LNHDA and CDR2 SQIVND (reference sequence). The CDR3 extends over 15 amino acids. DNA of the CDR3: TGTGCCAGTTTAACAAGCGGGAGTTTTACCGGGGAGCTGTTTTTT. Protein product: CASLTSGSFTGELFF.

The V gene is TRBV29-1, the J gene TRBJ2-6; D is unresolved. V was cut by 4 bases and J by 4 bases, with 11 bases left in between. This CDR3 region has 14 residues. Germline assignment: CDR1 SQVTM and CDR2 ANQGSEA. CDR3 in amino acids: CSVVDARGANVLTF. The CDR3 DNA reads TGCAGCGTTGTCGACGCGAGGGGGGCCAACGTCCTGACTTTC.

The chain recombines TRBV28 with TRBJ1-1; D not certain. This CDR3 is 14 amino acids long. V was clipped by 2 bases and J by 1 base, with 8 bases between them. Germline CDR1 is MDHEN and CDR2 is SYDVKM. Here the CDR3 reads CASSLGRWNTEAFF. Here the CDR3 DNA reads TGTGCCAGCAGTTTAGGCAGGTGGAACACTGAAGCTTTCTTT. Full variable domain (missing parts from reference TRBV28 and TRBJ1-1): DVKVTQSSRYLVKRTGEKVFLECVQDMDHENMFWYRQDPGLGLRLIYFSYDVKMKEKGDIPEGYSVSREKKERFSLILESASTNQTSMYLCASSLGRWNTEAFFGQGTRLTVV.

The V and J genes are TRBV10-1 and TRBJ2-1; possibly TRBD1 for D (5 bases). Trimming left V 6 bases short and J 8 bases short, with 23 bases between. The CDR3 has 16 residues. Germline values: CDR1 WNHNN, CDR2 SYGVQD (reference sequence). CDR3: CASSHMARGFRDEQFF. DNA for the CDR3: TGCGCCAGCAGCCACATGGCAAGGGGATTTCGGGATGAGCAGTTCTTC.

The CDR3 DNA follows: TGTGCCAGCAGACCAGGACACGCGCTGGCTTTTGGCTACACCTTC. Its translation is CASRPGHALAFGYTF. This chain uses TRBV2 with TRBJ1-2; possible D gene TRBD1, 5 bases. Trimming pared 6 bases from V and 7 bases from J, leaving 21 bases between. The CDR3 has 15 amino acids. Germline CDR1 reads SNHLY; CDR2 reads FYNNEI. The full variable domain, its missing parts supplied by reference TRBV2 and TRBJ1-2, is EPEVTQTPSHQVTQMGQEVILRCVPISNHLYFYWYRQILGQKVEFLVSFYNNEISEKSEIFDDQFSVERPDGSNFTLKIRSTKLEDSAMYFCASRPGHALAFGYTFGSGTRLTVV.

This sequence joins TRBV5-4 and TRBJ2-1; tentatively, D is TRBD2 (6 bases). The CDR3 has 11 residues. V was pared by 4 bases and J by 10 bases, with 9 bases between. Germline CDR1 and CDR2: SGHNT and YYREEE (reference sequence). CDR3 amino acids: CASSHGLEQFF. The CDR3 DNA is TGTGCCAGCAGCCACGGACTAGAGCAGTTCTTC.

The chain employs TRBV6-5 and TRBJ2-2; TRBD1 is a possible D gene (6 bases). Trimming stripped 10 bases from V and 6 bases from J, with 12 bases between. In germline, CDR1 is MNHEY, CDR2 SVGAGI. CDR3 size: 12 residues. The CDR3 DNA reads as TGTGCCACCCAGGGGTGGTCCGGGGAGCTGTTTTTT. Its protein is CATQGWSGELFF.

In this sample, this clone turned up a few times. The DNA is left out, because the CDR3 cannot be placed on it with certainty; the CDR3 is given as TCRdb lists it. This chain links TRBV28 with TRBJ2-7; TRBD1 was called by the table and not checked on the DNA. The CDR3 comprises 15 residues, both ends counted. The V gene's germline CDR1 is MDHEN and CDR2 SYDVKM. The chain's CDR3 is CASSFLAGANYEQYF.

This sequence joins TRBV6-5 and TRBJ2-7; 7 nucleotides match TRBD1. The CDR3 contains 15 residues. With 0 bases clipped from V and 1 base from J, the junction kept 3 bases outside the gene matches. Per the germline V gene, CDR1 is MNHEY and CDR2 is SVGAGI. CDR3 nucleotide sequence: TGTGCCAGCAGTTACTCGAGGGACAGATCCTACGAGCAGTACTTC. It specifies CASSYSRDRSYEQYF.

The chain recombines TRBV15 with TRBJ2-1; TRBD2 agrees at 9 bases. V was pared by 0 bases and J by 10 bases, with 1 base of the junction left unmatched. The CDR3 loop spans 13 amino acids. CDR1 is LNHNV, CDR2 YYDKDF, per germline (reference sequence). CDR3 DNA sequence: TGTGCCACCAGCAGAGAACTAGCGGGCGAGCAGTTCTTC. It encodes CATSRELAGEQFF.

This clone occurred a few times. The chain links TRBV29-1 to TRBJ2-7, with D possibly matching TRBD1 (7 bases). Germline-derived CDR1 and CDR2 are SQVTM and ANQGSEA. V was shortened by 6 bases and J by 6 bases, with 18 bases between the two germline ends. The CDR3 sequence is 13 residues long. The DNA for the CDR3 is TGCAGCGTGGACCACCGACAGGGAGGCGAGCAGTACTTC. Amino acids: CSVDHRQGGEQYF.

This clone appeared a few times. This chain joins TRBV7-3 and TRBJ2-1; the D gene is possibly TRBD2 (6 bases). This CDR3 spans 14 amino acids. Trimming stripped 1 base from V and 3 bases from J, with 7 bases between. CDR1 SGHTA and CDR2 FQGTGA come from the germline V gene. CDR3 sequence: CASSLMGGYNEQFF. Here the CDR3 DNA reads TGTGCCAGCAGCTTAATGGGGGGCTACAATGAGCAGTTCTTC.

The rearrangement uses TRBV28 and TRBJ1-3; 7 bases match TRBD1. Germline V lookup: CDR1 MDHEN, CDR2 SYDVKM. This CDR3 is 14 amino acids long. Trimming removed 3 bases from V and 8 bases from J; junction bases left unmatched: 7. CDR3 in DNA: TGTGCCAGCAGTTTTTCCACAGGGGTAGACACCATATATTTT. Translating it yields CASSFSTGVDTIYF.

V is TRBV7-9 and J is TRBJ1-1; D is unresolved. The CDR3 is made up of 12 amino acids. V was clipped by 6 bases and J by 4 bases, with 9 bases between them. Per the germline V gene, CDR1 is SEHNR and CDR2 is FQNEAQ (reference sequence). CDR3 in DNA: TGTGCCAGCAGGAGACTAGGCACTGAAGCTTTCTTT. It is translated as CASRRLGTEAFF.

This rearrangement joins TRBV10-3 to TRBJ1-1; 8 positions match TRBD1. The CDR3 runs 13 residues. CDR1 ENHRY and CDR2 SYGVKD come from the germline V gene. V was clipped by 10 bases and J by 5 bases; unmatched bases: 9. CDR3 residues: CATEQGDGTEAFF. CDR3 DNA: TGTGCCACCGAACAGGGGGACGGGACTGAAGCTTTCTTT.

The genes are TRBV7-8 and TRBJ2-1, with a weak D call TRBD2 (5 bases). V was pared by 5 bases and J by 4 bases, with 15 bases between. This CDR3 is 15 amino acids long. Germline values: CDR1 SGHVS, CDR2 FQNEAQ. CDR3: CASSKERRSYNEQFF. The CDR3 DNA follows: TGTGCCAGCAGCAAAGAGCGGAGATCATACAATGAGCAGTTCTTC. Based on the CDR3 plus reference TRBV7-8 and TRBJ2-1, the full variable domain is GAGVSQSPRYKVAKRGQDVALRCDPISGHVSLFWYQQALGQGPEFLTYFQNEAQLDKSGLPSDRFFAERPEGSVSTLKIQRTQQEDSAVYLCASSKERRSYNEQFFGPGTRLTVL.

This clone showed up just once. The gene calls are TRBV5-1 and TRBJ2-7; a possible D gene is TRBD2 (6 bases). V lost 0 bases to trimming and J lost 3 bases, with 13 bases between them. The CDR3 is 15 amino acids. Germline CDR1 reads SGHRS; CDR2 reads YFSETQ. CDR3 residues: CASSLGHGGVYEQYF. The CDR3 DNA reads as TGCGCCAGCAGCTTGGGCCACGGGGGAGTCTACGAGCAGTACTTC.

This chain uses TRBV27 with TRBJ2-1; D is perhaps TRBD2 (5 bases). This CDR3 region has 13 residues. Looked up from germline, CDR1 is MNHEY and CDR2 is SMNVEV (reference sequence). V was trimmed by 4 bases and J by 7 bases, leaving 11 bases between them. The CDR3 loop is CASSYKWENEQFF. The CDR3 coding sequence is TGTGCCAGCAGTTATAAGTGGGAGAATGAGCAGTTCTTC.

The gene calls are TRBV10-3 and TRBJ1-5; weak D call: TRBD1 (6 bases). In germline, CDR1 is ENHRY, CDR2 SYGVKD. The CDR3 has 13 residues. The V end lost 9 bases, the J end lost 3 bases, and 12 bases lay between the germline ends. CDR3 in amino acids: CAILGHLNQPQHF. The CDR3 coding sequence is TGTGCCATACTGGGACACCTCAATCAGCCCCAGCATTTT.

This chain links TRBV18 with TRBJ2-7, with D perhaps matching TRBD1 (6 bases). Per germline, CDR1 KGHSH and CDR2 LQKENI. V gave up 4 bases and J gave up 0 bases, with 10 bases separating them. The CDR3 length is 14 residues. CDR3 DNA sequence: TGTGCCAGCTCACGACAGGTTTACTCCTACGAGCAGTACTTC. Residues: CASSRQVYSYEQYF.

The genes are TRBV6-6 and TRBJ1-5; D is ambiguous. CDR3 size: 15 residues. The germline V gene encodes CDR1 MNHNY and CDR2 SVGAGI (reference sequence). Trimming stripped 2 bases from V and 2 bases from J, with 10 bases between. The CDR3 protein is CASSYAQVRNQPQHF. The CDR3 DNA reads as TGTGCCAGCAGTTACGCCCAGGTGCGCAATCAGCCCCAGCATTTT.